The entry below gives a single T cell receptor (beta chain) sequence along with its context. In this sample, this clonotype turned up a few times. This receptor's antigen is unknown. A read error may produce the germline difference seen at one junction end. The sample is drawn from a study of tumor-infiltrating lymphocytes in primary liver carcinoma listed by TCRdb under 2017. Broadly, across the study: Hepatocellular carcinoma (four) or combined HCC and intrahepatic cholangiocarcinoma (one) was present in the five patients, who were three men and two women aged 30 to 69 years. The tumors of the five patients were staged as T1-T3 N0M0, with maximum diameters ranging from roughly 4 to 11 cm. Roughly 3.5 to 7.5 million productive TCRbeta reads were obtained per sample, and no significant difference in read depth was found between tissue types. TCRbeta repertoire sequencing, expression microarrays and whole-exome sequencing were combined in the study across five regions of each liver tumor, with adjacent normal tissue and blood also included. A total of 35 or so specimens from 5 patients went through TCRbeta repertoire sequencing, namely 25 tumor regions, 5 adjacent noncancerous liver tissues and 5 peripheral blood samples. To link TCRbeta repertoire diversity with the local molecular phenotype, the roughly 25 tumor region samples were profiled using Agilent mRNA microarrays. Repertoires from technical replicates were highly reproducible, with mean shared-clone rates roughly 0.86 and correlation coefficients above 0.95.

Total RNA and DNA were co-extracted from about 19-30 mg of bulk tissue with the AllPrep DNA/RNA mini kit, without cell sorting. Between November 2015 and March 2016, several patients in China with histopathologically diagnosed primary liver carcinoma had surgical resection. At the time of sampling, the patients had chronic HBV infection and had not received any treatment. Each tumor was sampled at five spatially separated regions: the tumor centre plus the superior, inferior, left-lateral and right-lateral poles. More than 90% viable tumor cells were found by histology in every tumor sample. Each fresh piece of tumor and adjacent tissue was cut in two, with one half stored in RNAlater at -80 degrees C and the other half sent for histology. On the study overall, not on this receptor specifically: Only about 7.5-25% of top clones were found in all five regions of a tumor, suggesting spatial heterogeneity of tumor-infiltrating T cells. Pairs of tumor regions showed greater repertoire overlap (mean 36%) than tumor-adjacent pairs (17%) or tumor-blood pairs (roughly 14%), which is consistent with antigen-driven expansion. With just four or five patients in the study, the authors point out that the findings should be validated in a larger study. Bulk unsorted samples precluded comparing CD4+ and CD8+ T cell repertoires. Because only the TCR beta chain was sequenced and unpaired alpha chains were not captured, true repertoire diversity is likely underestimated. Compared with blood, tumors had a significantly larger share of the repertoire taken up by the top 250 clones (p = 0.039).

Using a constant-region primer and ProtoScript II reverse transcriptase, TCRbeta-specific cDNA was reverse-transcribed from around 520 ng total RNA. The TCRbeta libraries were prepared through three rounds of nested multiplex PCR following a slightly modified ARM-PCR procedure. Each of the first two PCR rounds ran for 9 to 10 cycles using multiplex TRBV1-TRBV30 forward primers together with a Cbeta reverse primer. Sample barcodes and Illumina adapters were added in a final 25-cycle PCR using Deep VentR polymerase. Amplicons of 200-500 bp were gel-purified with a QIAquick gel extraction kit before sequencing. An Illumina HiSeq 2500 was used to sequence the TCRbeta amplicons, generating 250-bp paired-end reads. The paper's data handling went like this. To recover full CDR3 sequences, reads were quality-trimmed using Trimmomatic v0.33 and paired reads were then merged using FLASH v1.2.11. V, D and J germline segments were assigned to the rearranged TCRbeta sequences by MiGEC v1.2.1b. Clonotype statistics, along with Shannon-Wiener diversity indices, were calculated using VDJtools v1.0.0. Except for diversity analysis, only the 250 most abundant clonotypes of each sample were used in subsequent analyses to reduce sampling bias. Clones were called with MiXCR by TCRdb after fastp trimmed the public reads at Q25, and only in-frame beta chains were retained. CDR3 protein sequences are deduplicated, and each keeps its most common genes and DNA. The V and J calls and clone size are TCRdb's, not the authors'. The sample table shows approximately 54,000 distinct CDR3 sequences, and about 80% are seen once. The ten largest clones take up about a quarter of the sample.

The CDR3 spans 16 residues, from the cysteine through the phenylalanine. Only CDR3 DNA remains: 48 bases, in frame from the first base. Reading the germline V gene gives CDR1 KGHSH and CDR2 LQKENI. The sample consisted of liver tumor tissue from sampling region 2. The cell subset or site label here, explained by the study, means: tumor region T2, inferior pole. This TCR was sampled from a man aged 35-49 years with primary liver carcinoma and hepatitis B virus infection. The sequence links TRBV18 to TRBJ2-2, with 7 middle bases fitting TRBD2. The DNA reads as follows: TGTGCCAGCTCACCACGGGCGGGAGAAGGAACCGGGGAGTTGTTTTTT. Its product reads: CASSPRAGEGTGELFF.